The 11 T cell receptor beta chains below were found in one sample sequenced in a study of blood T cell repertoires in COVID-19. Repertoires were generated with immunoSEQ multiplex PCR, while TCRdb's copy carries only in-frame clones and drops some. The data contain 150,000 to 200,000 clones, approximately 81% of them seen just once; the ten biggest clones take up approximately 3%. What was sequenced was peripheral blood. The receptors originated from a human donor with acute or convalescent COVID-19. The donor label of this sample is uncertain.

This clone was seen a single time. This chain connects TRBV6-5 to TRBJ1-6, with unresolved D. Germline assignment: CDR1 MNHEY and CDR2 SVGAGI. V lost 6 bases to trimming and J lost 4 bases, with 10 bases between them. The CDR3 has 14 residues. CDR3 sequence: CASSPGTYNSPLHF. The CDR3, as DNA: TGTGCCAGCAGCCCAGGAACTTATAATTCACCCCTCCACTTT.

This clone was detected only a few times. The chain carries TRBV30 and TRBJ1-6; D remains unclear. Trimming removed 0 bases from V and 10 bases from J, with 16 bases in between. The CDR3 totals 15 residues. Germline V CDR1 and CDR2: GTSNPN, SVGIG (reference sequence). DNA of the CDR3: TGTGCCTGGAGTGTCCGAACAGAGGGCCAGTCACCCCTCCACTTT. Translated: CAWSVRTEGQSPLHF.

V and J are TRBV11-2 and TRBJ1-1; a possible D gene is TRBD1 (5 bases). This CDR3 contains 15 residues. Between the trimmed V and J ends, which lost 2 bases and 0 bases, there was a span of 10 bases. The germline gives CDR1 SGHAT, CDR2 FQNNGV. Here the CDR3 DNA reads TGTGCCAGCAGCTTACAGGGCCTAATGAACACTGAAGCTTTCTTT. Its translation: CASSLQGLMNTEAFF.

This clone has a handful of counts. V and J are TRBV9 and TRBJ1-2; D ambiguous. The ends were cut back, 3 bases at V and 13 bases at J, with 28 bases in the middle. CDR1 is SGDLS and CDR2 is YYNGEE in the germline V gene. The CDR3 is 16 residues long. CDR3 in amino acids: CASSAELPGYLTFLTF. The DNA for the CDR3 is TGTGCCAGCAGCGCCGAACTCCCGGGTTATCTTACCTTTCTCACCTTC.

The V and J genes are TRBV20-1 and TRBJ1-4; tentatively, D is TRBD1 (5 bases). Germline V gives CDR1 DFQATT, CDR2 SNEGSKA (reference sequence). The CDR3 is 16 amino acids. Trimming cost V 3 bases and J 7 bases, with 21 bases left between them. CDR3: CSASHHTNRGGEKLFF. DNA of the CDR3: TGCAGTGCTAGTCATCATACGAACCGGGGGGGTGAAAAACTGTTTTTT.

J is TRBJ1-5 and V is TRBV6-4, with D perhaps TRBD1 (6 bases). From germline, CDR1 is MRHNA and CDR2 SNTAGT. Trimming stripped 4 bases from V and 6 bases from J, with 10 bases between. CDR3 length: 13 amino acids. The chain's CDR3 is CASSVEGGQPQHF. The CDR3 DNA follows: TGTGCCAGCAGTGTGGAAGGGGGTCAGCCCCAGCATTTT.

The gene calls are TRBV9 and TRBJ2-3; the D is unclear. Trimming took off 6 bases at V and 0 bases at J, with 11 bases between the two ends. This CDR3 is 14 amino acids long. Germline loops: CDR1 SGDLS, CDR2 YYNGEE. The CDR3 is CASKESSSTDTQYF. CDR3 nucleotides: TGTGCCAGCAAAGAGTCCTCTAGCACAGATACGCAGTATTTT.

This clone has a single count. The chain couples TRBV4-2 to TRBJ1-5; maybe TRBD1 (5 bases). The CDR3 sequence is 16 residues long. Trimming took off 0 bases at V and 3 bases at J, with 12 bases between the two ends. In germline, CDR1 is LGHNA, CDR2 YNFKEQ. CDR3 nucleotides: TGTGCCAGCAGCCAAGATAGGAACAGGAACAATCAGCCCCAGCATTTT. Residues: CASSQDRNRNNQPQHF.

Of note for this clone: At one end, the junction sequence differs from germline, possibly due to a read error. The chain links TRBV18 to TRBJ1-3; 9 nucleotides line up with TRBD1. Germline loops: CDR1 KGHSH, CDR2 LQKENI. This CDR3 region has 17 residues. The CDR3 DNA is TGTGCCAGCTCCCCTATTCGACAGGGGGAACGTGGAACCACCATATATTTT. The encoded protein is CASSPIRQGERGTTIYF. Based on the CDR3 plus reference TRBV18 and TRBJ1-3, the full variable domain is NAGVMQNPRHLVRRRGQEARLRCSPMKGHSHVYWYRQLPEEGLKFMVYLQKENIIDESGMPKERFSAEFPKEGPSILRIQQVVRGDSAAYFCASSPIRQGERGTTIYFGEGSWLTVV.

This clone appeared a single time. The chain carries TRBV14 and TRBJ2-7; 11 bases line up with TRBD2. With 0 bases clipped from V and 6 bases from J, the junction kept 4 bases outside the gene matches. The CDR3 is made up of 15 amino acids. Per the germline V gene, CDR1 is SGHDN and CDR2 is FVKESK. The CDR3 spells CASSQDSGGEAEQYF. The CDR3 nucleotides are TGTGCCAGCAGCCAAGATAGCGGGGGGGAAGCCGAGCAGTACTTC.

The chain joins TRBV5-4 to TRBJ2-5; weak D call: TRBD2 (7 bases). This CDR3 contains 16 residues. Germline loops: CDR1 SGHNT, CDR2 YYREEE (reference sequence). The V and J ends lost 0 bases and 5 bases respectively, with 17 bases between them. CDR3 protein: CASSLGTGGGVETQYF. The CDR3, as DNA: TGTGCCAGCAGCTTGGGGACGGGGGGCGGCGTCGAGACCCAGTACTTC.